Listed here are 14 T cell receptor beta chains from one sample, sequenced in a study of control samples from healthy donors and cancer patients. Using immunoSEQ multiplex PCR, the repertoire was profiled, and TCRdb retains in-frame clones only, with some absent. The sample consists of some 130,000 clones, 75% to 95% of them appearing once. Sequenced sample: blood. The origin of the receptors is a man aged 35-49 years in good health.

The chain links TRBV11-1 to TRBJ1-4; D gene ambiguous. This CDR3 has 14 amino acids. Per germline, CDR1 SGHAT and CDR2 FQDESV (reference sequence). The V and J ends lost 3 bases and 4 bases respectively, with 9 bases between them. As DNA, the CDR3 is TGTGCCAGCAGCTTGGGGAACTATAATGAAAAACTGTTTTTT. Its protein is CASSLGNYNEKLFF.

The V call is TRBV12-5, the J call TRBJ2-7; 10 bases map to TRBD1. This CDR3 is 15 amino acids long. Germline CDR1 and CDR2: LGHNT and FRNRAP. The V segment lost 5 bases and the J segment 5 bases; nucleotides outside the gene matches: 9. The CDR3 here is CASGDTGQGVNEQYF. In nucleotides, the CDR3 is TGTGCTAGTGGTGACACTGGACAGGGGGTTAACGAGCAGTACTTC.

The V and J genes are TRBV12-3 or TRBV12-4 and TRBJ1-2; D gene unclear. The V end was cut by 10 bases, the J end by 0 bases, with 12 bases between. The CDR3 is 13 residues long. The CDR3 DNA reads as TGTGCCACCTCGGGCGGCCCTAACTATGGCTACACCTTC. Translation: CATSGGPNYGYTF.

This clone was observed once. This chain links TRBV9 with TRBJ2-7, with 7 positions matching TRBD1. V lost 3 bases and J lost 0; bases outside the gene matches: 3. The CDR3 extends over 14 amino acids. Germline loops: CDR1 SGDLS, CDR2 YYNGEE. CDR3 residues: CASSAQGSSYEQYF. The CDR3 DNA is TGTGCCAGCAGCGCACAGGGGAGCTCCTACGAGCAGTACTTC. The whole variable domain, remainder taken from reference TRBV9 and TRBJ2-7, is DSGVTQTPKHLITATGQRVTLRCSPRSGDLSVYWYQQSLDQGLQFLIQYYNGEERAKGNILERFSAQQFPDLHSELNLSSLELGDSALYFCASSAQGSSYEQYFGPGTRLTVT.

This CDR3 reads CASRIGQLTDTQYF. The CDR3 DNA reads TGCGCCAGCAGGATAGGACAGCTCACAGATACGCAGTATTTT. The chain uses TRBV5-1 and TRBJ2-3; D may be TRBD1 (6 bases). Trimming removed 5 bases from V and 2 bases from J, with 12 bases in between. The CDR3 spans 14 residues. Germline CDR1 SGHRS, CDR2 YFSETQ.

The CDR3 nucleotides are TGTGCCAGCCGCATCGCGGGGGGGCCTGCTCTCACAGATACGCAGTATTTT. This gives the protein CASRIAGGPALTDTQYF. The chain has TRBV18 and TRBJ2-3; 9 bases are shared with TRBD2. Germline V gene sequence: CDR1 KGHSH, CDR2 LQKENI. J gave up 2 bases and V 8 bases, and 14 bases lay outside the gene matches. The length of the CDR3 is 17 residues.

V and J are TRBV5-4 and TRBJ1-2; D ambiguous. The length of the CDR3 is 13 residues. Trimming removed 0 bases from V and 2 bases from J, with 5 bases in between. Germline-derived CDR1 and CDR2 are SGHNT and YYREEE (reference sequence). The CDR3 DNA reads TGTGCCAGCAGCTTGGATGTAAACTATGGCTACACCTTC. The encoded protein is CASSLDVNYGYTF.

CDR3 in DNA: TGTGCCTGGAGTGTAGGGGCGTCAGATACGCAGTATTTT. The encoded protein is CAWSVGASDTQYF. The rearrangement links TRBV30 to TRBJ2-3, with TRBD1 as a possible D gene (5 bases). CDR1 and CDR2 from the germline V gene are GTSNPN and SVGIG (reference sequence). V was shortened by 0 bases and J by 4 bases, with 8 bases between the two germline ends. There are 13 residues in the CDR3.

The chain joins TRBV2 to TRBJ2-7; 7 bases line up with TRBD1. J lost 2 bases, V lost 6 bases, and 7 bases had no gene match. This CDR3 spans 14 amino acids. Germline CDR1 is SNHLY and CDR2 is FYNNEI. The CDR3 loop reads CASRAGTEAYEQYF. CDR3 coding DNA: TGTGCCAGCAGGGCCGGGACAGAGGCCTACGAGCAGTACTTC. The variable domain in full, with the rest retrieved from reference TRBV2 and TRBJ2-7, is EPEVTQTPSHQVTQMGQEVILRCVPISNHLYFYWYRQILGQKVEFLVSFYNNEISEKSEIFDDQFSVERPDGSNFTLKIRSTKLEDSAMYFCASRAGTEAYEQYFGPGTRLTVT.

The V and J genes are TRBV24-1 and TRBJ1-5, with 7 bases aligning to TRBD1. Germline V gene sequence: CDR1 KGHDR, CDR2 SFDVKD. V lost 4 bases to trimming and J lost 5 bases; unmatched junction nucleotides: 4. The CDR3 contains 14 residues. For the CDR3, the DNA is TGTGCCACCAGTGACGGGACAGCGGATCAGCCCCAGCATTTT. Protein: CATSDGTADQPQHF.

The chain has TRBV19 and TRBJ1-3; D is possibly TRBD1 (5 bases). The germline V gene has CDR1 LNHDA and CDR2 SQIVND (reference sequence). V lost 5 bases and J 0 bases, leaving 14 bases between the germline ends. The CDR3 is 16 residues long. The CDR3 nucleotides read TGTGCCAGTAGTGCCCTAGGGACCGTCTCTGGAAACACCATATATTTT. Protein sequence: CASSALGTVSGNTIYF.

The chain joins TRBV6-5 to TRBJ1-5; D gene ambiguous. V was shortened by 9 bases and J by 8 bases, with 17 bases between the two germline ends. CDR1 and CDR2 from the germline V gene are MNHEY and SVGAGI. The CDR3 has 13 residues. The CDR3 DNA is TGTGCCAGTGTTCGGGTTGTAAGGGAGCCCCAGCATTTT. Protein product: CASVRVVREPQHF.

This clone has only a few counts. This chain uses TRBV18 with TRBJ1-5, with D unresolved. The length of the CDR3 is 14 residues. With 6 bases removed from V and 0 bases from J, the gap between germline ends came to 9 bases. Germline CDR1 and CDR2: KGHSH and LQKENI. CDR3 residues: CASSLAVSNQPQHF. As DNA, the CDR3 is TGTGCCAGCTCCCTGGCCGTTAGCAATCAGCCCCAGCATTTT.

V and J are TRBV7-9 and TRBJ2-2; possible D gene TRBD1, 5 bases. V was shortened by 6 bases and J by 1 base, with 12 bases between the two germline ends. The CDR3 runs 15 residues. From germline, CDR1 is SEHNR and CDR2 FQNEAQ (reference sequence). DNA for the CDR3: TGTGCCAGCAGTCTCCTAAGGGGGAACACCGGGGAGCTGTTTTTT. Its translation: CASSLLRGNTGELFF.